Presented here are 15 T cell receptor beta chains from one specimen sequenced in a study of T-cell memory formation after mild COVID-19. MiXCR was run by TCRdb on the 5' RACE reads, yielding one entry per CDR3 protein. Of 280,000 or so distinct CDR3 sequences listed, less than 9.5% are singletons. Sequenced sample: PBMCs or a T cell subset sorted from them (not recorded which). These receptors came from a man aged 18 to 29 who had mild COVID-19 (a few samples of this study predate the infection). Cell type and time point are not known.

This clonotype was found a few times. The chain joins TRBV7-2 to TRBJ2-7; 16 nucleotides line up with TRBD2. With 8 bases clipped from V and 0 bases from J, the junction kept 10 bases outside the gene matches. The CDR3 length is 18 residues. The germline CDR1 and CDR2 sequences are SGHTA and FQGNSA. CDR3 sequence: CASGEGLAGGLFSYEQYF. In DNA, the CDR3 is TGTGCCAGCGGGGAGGGACTAGCGGGGGGGTTGTTCTCCTACGAGCAGTACTTC.

This clonotype was detected many times. The chain couples TRBV6-2 or TRBV6-3 to TRBJ2-1; 9 positions match TRBD1. CDR3 length equals 16 residues. The V gene's germline CDR1 is MNHEY and CDR2 SVGEGT. The junction had 9 bases not matched to a gene; V was cut back by 2 bases and J by 7 bases. CDR3 in DNA: TGTGCCAGCAGTTACCCCCAGGACAGGGGCTGGAATGAGCAGTTCTTC. Translated: CASSYPQDRGWNEQFF.

This sequence joins TRBV20-1 and TRBJ2-7, with 13 bases aligning to TRBD2. The length of the CDR3 is 15 residues. Per germline, CDR1 DFQATT and CDR2 SNEGSKA (reference sequence). With V trimmed by 6 bases and J by 3 bases, 8 bases remained unmatched. CDR3 region: CSAPSRTSGSYEQYF. CDR3 DNA sequence: TGCAGTGCCCCATCCCGGACTAGCGGGAGCTACGAGCAGTACTTC.

Only a few counts were recorded for this clonotype. This sequence joins TRBV6-6 and TRBJ2-1, with D possibly matching TRBD2 (7 bases). V shed 8 bases and J shed 4 bases, with 15 bases lying between them. The CDR3 length is 14 residues. Per germline, CDR1 MNHNY and CDR2 SVGAGI (reference sequence). The CDR3 sequence: CASLLRGAYNEQFF. CDR3 nucleotide sequence: TGTGCCAGCCTCTTACGGGGGGCGTACAATGAGCAGTTCTTC.

This clonotype showed up just a few times. The J gene is TRBJ1-1, the V gene TRBV4-1; the D is unclear. The V end lost 0 bases, the J end lost 8 bases, and 13 bases lay between the germline ends. The CDR3 runs to 14 residues. CDR1 is MGHRA and CDR2 is YSYEKL in the germline V gene. CDR3 loop: CASSQEVQTLEAFF. The CDR3 region has the DNA TGCGCCAGCAGCCAAGAGGTACAGACGCTAGAAGCTTTCTTT.

This clonotype occurred many times. The J gene is TRBJ1-3, the V gene TRBV6-6; no clear D gene. V lost 6 bases and J 2 bases, leaving 11 bases between the germline ends. This CDR3 spans 14 amino acids. Germline values: CDR1 MNHNY, CDR2 SVGAGI (reference sequence). CDR3 in DNA: TGTGCCAGCAGGGCGAACGGGGCTGGAAACACCATATATTTT. Its translation: CASRANGAGNTIYF.

This clonotype showed up just a few times. The chain uses TRBV30 and TRBJ1-2; D is uncertain. V lost 7 bases to trimming and J lost 6 bases, with 18 bases between them. In germline, CDR1 is GTSNPN, CDR2 SVGIG (reference sequence). CDR3 size: 13 residues. As DNA, the CDR3 is TGTGCCTATACTCTCAGGCACGGGGATGGCTACACCTTC. Protein sequence: CAYTLRHGDGYTF.

Ten or more counts support this clonotype. V gene TRBV11-3 combines with J gene TRBJ2-1, with 8 bases aligning to TRBD2. The trim removed 4 bases at V and 15 bases at J, leaving 8 bases unmatched. Germline values: CDR1 SGHNT, CDR2 YENEEA. CDR3 length: 12 amino acids. As DNA, the CDR3 is TGTGCCAGCAGCTACTCGGGGGGGCCTCTGTTCTTC. Translation: CASSYSGGPLFF.

This clonotype has a count of ten or more. This chain joins TRBV5-6 and TRBJ2-2, with D perhaps TRBD2 (6 bases). V lost 4 bases to trimming and J lost 1 base, with 20 bases between them. Germline V CDR1 and CDR2: SGHDT, YYEEEE. CDR3 length equals 18 residues. This CDR3 reads CASSLNPPGVGNTGELFF. As DNA, the CDR3 is TGTGCCAGCAGCCTCAACCCCCCGGGAGTTGGGAACACCGGGGAGCTGTTTTTT.

This clonotype has only a few counts. V and J are TRBV5-1 and TRBJ1-1, with D tentatively TRBD1 (6 bases). In germline, CDR1 is SGHRS, CDR2 YFSETQ. V was clipped by 4 bases and J by 3 bases, with 16 bases between them. This CDR3 is built from 15 residues. CDR3 DNA sequence: TGCGCCAGCAGCAAATTAACAGGGAGAGACACTGAAGCTTTCTTT. Its translation: CASSKLTGRDTEAFF.

V is TRBV7-2 and J is TRBJ1-6; 8 nucleotides agree with TRBD1. The CDR3 covers 16 residues. J was trimmed by 9 bases and V by 5 bases; bases with no gene match: 12. The germline V gene encodes CDR1 SGHTA and CDR2 FQGNSA. CDR3 amino acids: CASSQTSGGPGSPLHF. For the CDR3, the DNA is TGTGCCAGCAGCCAAACTTCAGGGGGCCCCGGTTCACCCCTCCACTTT.

This chain joins TRBV5-1 and TRBJ1-6; 8 positions agree with TRBD1. CDR1 and CDR2 (germline): SGHRS, YFSETQ. The CDR3 runs 14 residues. J gave up 12 bases and V 6 bases, and 11 bases lay outside the gene matches. CDR3 bases: TGCGCCAGCACCTCGGGGACAGGCGGTTTACCCCTCCACTTT. It encodes CASTSGTGGLPLHF.

The J gene is TRBJ2-5, the V gene TRBV7-3; D is ambiguous. Germline assignment: CDR1 SGHTA and CDR2 FQGTGA. The CDR3 totals 13 residues. Trimming shortened V by 4 bases and J by 7 bases, and 13 bases separated the two germline ends. CDR3 amino acids: CASSSYDWGTQYF. The DNA of the CDR3 is TGTGCCAGCAGCTCCTACGACTGGGGGACCCAGTACTTC.

This clonotype has at least ten counts. V is TRBV20-1 and J is TRBJ2-7; 12 positions agree with TRBD1. Germline assignment: CDR1 DFQATT and CDR2 SNEGSKA (reference sequence). This CDR3 has 15 amino acids. J gave up 5 bases and V 5 bases, and 10 bases lay outside the gene matches. The CDR3 loop is CSAPPGTGGFDEQYF. CDR3 DNA sequence: TGCAGTGCTCCCCCCGGGACAGGGGGCTTCGACGAGCAGTACTTC.

J is TRBJ2-4 and V is TRBV28; D possibly corresponds to TRBD1 (6 bases). This CDR3 is 10 amino acids long. Germline CDR1 reads MDHEN; CDR2 reads SYDVKM. In DNA, the CDR3 is TGTGCGATTGGGCCCAGGGGTCGGTACTTC. It encodes CAIGPRGRYF.